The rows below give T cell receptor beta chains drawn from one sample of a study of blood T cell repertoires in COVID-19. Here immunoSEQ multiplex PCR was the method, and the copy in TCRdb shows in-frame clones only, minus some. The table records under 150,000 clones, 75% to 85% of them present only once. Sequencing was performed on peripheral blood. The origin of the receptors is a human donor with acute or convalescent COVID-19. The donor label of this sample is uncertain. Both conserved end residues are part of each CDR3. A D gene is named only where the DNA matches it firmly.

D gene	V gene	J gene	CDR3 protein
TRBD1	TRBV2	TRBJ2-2	CASSDPGTGTGELFF
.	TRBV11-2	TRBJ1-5	CASSFGSNQPQHF
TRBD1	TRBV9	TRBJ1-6	CASSVGGTGDSPLHF
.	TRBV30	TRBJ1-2	CAWSVGTGRGYTF
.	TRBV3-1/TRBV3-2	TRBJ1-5	CASSQGNSPNQPQHF
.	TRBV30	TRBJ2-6	CAWGGARQILTGANVLTF
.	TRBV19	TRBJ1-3	CASSPGSGNTIYF
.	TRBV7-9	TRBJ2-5	CASTLREGGTQYF
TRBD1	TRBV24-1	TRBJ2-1	CATSDYDRGPYNEQFF
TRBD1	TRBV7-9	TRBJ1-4	CASSLGQGTEKLFF
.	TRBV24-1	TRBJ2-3	CATSPSTDTQYF
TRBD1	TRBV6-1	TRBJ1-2	CASSERQGEANYGYTF
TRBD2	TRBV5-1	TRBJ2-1	CASSFSLAAPYNEQFF
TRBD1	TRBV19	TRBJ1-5	CASSQQGRPQHF
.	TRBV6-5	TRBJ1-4	CASSYSAGLNEKLFF
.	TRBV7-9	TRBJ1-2	CASSSGQSGYTF
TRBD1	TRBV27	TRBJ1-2	CASSFEQGTGSYGYTF
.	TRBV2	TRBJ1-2	CASSVSGTQAFIYGYTF
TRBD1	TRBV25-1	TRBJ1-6	CASSERGRGSPLHF
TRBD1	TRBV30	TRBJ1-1	CAWRARGEWTNTEAFF
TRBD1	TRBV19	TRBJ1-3	CASIRTGFSGNTIYF
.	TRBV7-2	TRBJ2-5	CASSLVPGAGTQYF
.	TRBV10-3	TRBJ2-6	CAIGGRGSSSGANVLTF
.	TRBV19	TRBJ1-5	CASRTTALNQPQHF
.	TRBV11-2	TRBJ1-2	CASSQTGGRDGYTF
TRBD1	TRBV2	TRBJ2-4	CASTLGQGSKNIQYF
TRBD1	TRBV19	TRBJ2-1	CATSRQGGGTEQFF
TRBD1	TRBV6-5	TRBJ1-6	CASNAQGARNSPLHF
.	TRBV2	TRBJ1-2	CAAPVSGYTF
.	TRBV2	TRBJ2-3	CASIRQDEGDTQYF
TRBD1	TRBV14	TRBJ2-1	CASSQREDRAWDNEQFF
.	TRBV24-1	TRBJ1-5	CATSALLGGPTYSNQPQHF
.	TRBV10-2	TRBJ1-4	CASAKATNEKLFF
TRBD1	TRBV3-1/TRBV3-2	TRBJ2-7	CASSPPRDRGQYEQYF
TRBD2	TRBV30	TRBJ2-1	CAWAPGGAGRQFF
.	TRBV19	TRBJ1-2	CASSPRLHGYTF
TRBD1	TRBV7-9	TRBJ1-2	CASSSGTGEHYGYTF
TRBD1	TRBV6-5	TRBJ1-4	CASSLPDRDGKLFF
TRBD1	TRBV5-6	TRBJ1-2	CASIPRGNRGFDYGYTF
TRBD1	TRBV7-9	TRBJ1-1	CASSREGARGTEAFF
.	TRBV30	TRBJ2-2	CAWGAYNTGELFF
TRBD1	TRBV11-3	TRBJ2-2	CASSPDRGGTGELFF
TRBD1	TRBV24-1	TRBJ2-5	CATRGQGGLETQYF
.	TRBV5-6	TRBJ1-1	CASTFPGGWSTEAFF
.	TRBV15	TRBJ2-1	CATSRSGQIIDEQFF
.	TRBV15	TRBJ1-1	CATSPGGYTTEAFF
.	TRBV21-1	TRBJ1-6	CASSARYSSYNSPLHF
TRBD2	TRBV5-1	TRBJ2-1	CASSSGGTRQFF
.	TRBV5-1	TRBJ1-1	CASSLGPGSTEAFF
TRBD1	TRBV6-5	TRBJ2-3	CASRSGGYTDTQYF
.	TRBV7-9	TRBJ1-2	CASAEANYGYTF
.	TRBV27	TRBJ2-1	CASSLGRGPYNEQFF
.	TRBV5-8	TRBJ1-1	CASSLDGRPTEAFF
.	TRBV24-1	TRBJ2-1	CATSDPGLGKFF
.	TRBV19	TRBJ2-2	CASSLRVYRANTGELFF
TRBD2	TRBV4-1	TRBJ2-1	CASSTSGGARNEQFF
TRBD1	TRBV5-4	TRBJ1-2	CASSPNTGTGGRGYTF
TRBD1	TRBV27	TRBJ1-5	CASSSTPRTGKGNQPQHF
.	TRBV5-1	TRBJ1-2	CASSLEGANYGYTF